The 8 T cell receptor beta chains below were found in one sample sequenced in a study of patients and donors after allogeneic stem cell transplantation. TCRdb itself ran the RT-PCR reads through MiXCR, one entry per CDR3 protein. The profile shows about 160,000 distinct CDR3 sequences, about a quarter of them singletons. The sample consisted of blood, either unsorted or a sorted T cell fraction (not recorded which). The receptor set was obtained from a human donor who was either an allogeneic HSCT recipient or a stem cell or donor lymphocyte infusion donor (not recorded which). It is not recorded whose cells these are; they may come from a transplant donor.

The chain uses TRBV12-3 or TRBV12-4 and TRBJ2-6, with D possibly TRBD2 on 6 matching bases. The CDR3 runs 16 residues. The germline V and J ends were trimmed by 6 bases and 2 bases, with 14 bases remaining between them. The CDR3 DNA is TGTGCCAGCAGCGACGTTGGGGGGACTGGGGCCAACGTCCTGACTTTC. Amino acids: CASSDVGGTGANVLTF.

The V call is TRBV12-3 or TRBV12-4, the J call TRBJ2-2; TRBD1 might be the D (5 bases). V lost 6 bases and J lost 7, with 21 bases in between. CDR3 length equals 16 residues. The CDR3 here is CASRPSGPGYGGELFF. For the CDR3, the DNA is TGTGCCAGCAGGCCTTCTGGGCCAGGGTATGGCGGGGAGCTGTTTTTT.

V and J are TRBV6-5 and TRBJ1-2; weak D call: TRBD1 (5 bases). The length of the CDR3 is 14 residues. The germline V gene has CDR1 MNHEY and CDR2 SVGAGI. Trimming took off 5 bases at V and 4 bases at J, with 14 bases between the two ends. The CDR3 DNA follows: TGTGCCAGCAGTGACCCGCAGGGTTCCTATGGCTACACCTTC. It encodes CASSDPQGSYGYTF.

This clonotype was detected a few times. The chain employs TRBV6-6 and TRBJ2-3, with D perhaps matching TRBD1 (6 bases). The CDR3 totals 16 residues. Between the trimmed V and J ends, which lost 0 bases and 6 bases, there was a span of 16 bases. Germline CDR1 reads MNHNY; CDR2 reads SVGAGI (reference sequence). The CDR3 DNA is TGTGCCAGCAGTTACTCTTGGACAGTCCTAGCTGATACGCAGTATTTT. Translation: CASSYSWTVLADTQYF.

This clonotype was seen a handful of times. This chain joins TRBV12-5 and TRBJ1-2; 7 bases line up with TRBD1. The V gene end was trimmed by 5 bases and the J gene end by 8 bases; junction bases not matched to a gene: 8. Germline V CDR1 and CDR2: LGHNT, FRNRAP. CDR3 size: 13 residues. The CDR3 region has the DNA TGTGCTAGTGGTGGCGGGACAGAGGGCGGCTACACCTTC. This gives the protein CASGGGTEGGYTF.

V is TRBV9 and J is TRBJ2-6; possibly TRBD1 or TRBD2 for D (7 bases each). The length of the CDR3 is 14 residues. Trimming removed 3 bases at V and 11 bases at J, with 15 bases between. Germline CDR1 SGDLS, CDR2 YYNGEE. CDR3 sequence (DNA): TGTGCCAGCAGCGAGGGGGCGACTAGCTACGTCCTGACTTTC. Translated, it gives CASSEGATSYVLTF. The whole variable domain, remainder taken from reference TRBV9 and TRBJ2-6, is DSGVTQTPKHLITATGQRVTLRCSPRSGDLSVYWYQQSLDQGLQFLIQYYNGEERAKGNILERFSAQQFPDLHSELNLSSLELGDSALYFCASSEGATSYVLTFGAGSRLTVL.

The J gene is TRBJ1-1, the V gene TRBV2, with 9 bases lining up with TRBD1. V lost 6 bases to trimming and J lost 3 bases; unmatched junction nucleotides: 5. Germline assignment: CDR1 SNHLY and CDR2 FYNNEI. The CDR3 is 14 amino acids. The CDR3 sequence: CASRGQGWDTEAFF. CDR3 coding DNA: TGTGCCAGCAGAGGACAGGGGTGGGACACTGAAGCTTTCTTT.

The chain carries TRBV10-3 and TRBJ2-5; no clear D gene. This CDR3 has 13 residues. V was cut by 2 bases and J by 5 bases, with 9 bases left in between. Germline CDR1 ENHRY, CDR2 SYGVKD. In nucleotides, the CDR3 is TGTGCCATCAGTGAGAACCCTGGCGAGACCCAGTACTTC. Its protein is CAISENPGETQYF.